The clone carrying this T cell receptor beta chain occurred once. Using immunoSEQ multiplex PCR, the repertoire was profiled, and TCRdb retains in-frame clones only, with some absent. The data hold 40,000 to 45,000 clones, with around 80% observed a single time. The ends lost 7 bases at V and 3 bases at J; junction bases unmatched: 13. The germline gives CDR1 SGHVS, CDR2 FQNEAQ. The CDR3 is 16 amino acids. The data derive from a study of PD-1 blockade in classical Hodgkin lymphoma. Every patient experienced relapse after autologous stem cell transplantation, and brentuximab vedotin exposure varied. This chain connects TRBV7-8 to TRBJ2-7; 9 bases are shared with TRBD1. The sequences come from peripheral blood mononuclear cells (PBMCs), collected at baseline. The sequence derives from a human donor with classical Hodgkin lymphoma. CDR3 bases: TGTGCCAGCACCCCCTTTTCCGGGACAGGGAACTACGAGCAGTACTTC. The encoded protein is CASTPFSGTGNYEQYF.